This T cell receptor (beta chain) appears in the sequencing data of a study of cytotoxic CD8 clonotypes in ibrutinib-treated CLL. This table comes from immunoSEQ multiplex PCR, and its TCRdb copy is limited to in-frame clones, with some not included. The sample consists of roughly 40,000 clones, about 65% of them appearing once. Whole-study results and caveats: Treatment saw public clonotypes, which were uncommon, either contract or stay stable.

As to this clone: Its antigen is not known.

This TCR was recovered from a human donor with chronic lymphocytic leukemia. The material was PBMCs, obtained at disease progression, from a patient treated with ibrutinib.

The CDR3 DNA sequence: TGCGCCAGCAGCCCTCTGCCCGGACAGTCTAATGAAAAACTGTTTTTT. This gives the protein CASSPLPGQSNEKLFF. The chain uses TRBV5-1 and TRBJ1-4, with D possibly TRBD1 on 6 matching bases. V dropped 4 bases and J dropped 3 bases, with 16 bases sitting between them. Germline V gene sequence: CDR1 SGHRS, CDR2 YFSETQ. The CDR3 sequence is 16 residues long.